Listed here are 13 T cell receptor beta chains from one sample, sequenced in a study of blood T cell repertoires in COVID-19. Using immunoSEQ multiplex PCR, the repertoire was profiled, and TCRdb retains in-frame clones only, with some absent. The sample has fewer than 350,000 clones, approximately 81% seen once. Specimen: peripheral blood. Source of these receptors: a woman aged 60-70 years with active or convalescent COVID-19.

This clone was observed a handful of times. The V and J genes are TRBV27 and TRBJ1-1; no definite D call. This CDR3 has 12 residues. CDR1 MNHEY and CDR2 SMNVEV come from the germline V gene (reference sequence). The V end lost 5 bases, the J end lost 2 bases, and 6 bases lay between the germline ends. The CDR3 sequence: CASSTLNTEAFF. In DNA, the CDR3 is TGTGCCAGCAGTACTCTCAACACTGAAGCTTTCTTT.

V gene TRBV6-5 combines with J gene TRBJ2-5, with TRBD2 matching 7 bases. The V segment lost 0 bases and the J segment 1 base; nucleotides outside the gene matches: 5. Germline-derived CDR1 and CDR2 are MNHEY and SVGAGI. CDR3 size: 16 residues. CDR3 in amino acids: CASSYSSGGVQETQYF. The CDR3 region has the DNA TGTGCCAGCAGTTACTCTTCGGGGGGTGTCCAAGAGACCCAGTACTTC.

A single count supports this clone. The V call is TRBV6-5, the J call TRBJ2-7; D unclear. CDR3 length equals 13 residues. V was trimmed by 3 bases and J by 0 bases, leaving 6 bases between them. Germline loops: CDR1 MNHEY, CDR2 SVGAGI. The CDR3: CASSYRSSYEQYF. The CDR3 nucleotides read TGTGCCAGCAGTTATAGGAGCTCCTACGAGCAGTACTTC.

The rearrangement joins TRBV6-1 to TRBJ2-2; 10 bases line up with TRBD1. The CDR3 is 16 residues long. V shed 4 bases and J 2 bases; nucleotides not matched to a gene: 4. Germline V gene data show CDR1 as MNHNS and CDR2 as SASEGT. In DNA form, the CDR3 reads TGTGCCAGCAGTGGACAGGGGGCCTCCAACACCGGGGAGCTGTTTTTT. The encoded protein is CASSGQGASNTGELFF.

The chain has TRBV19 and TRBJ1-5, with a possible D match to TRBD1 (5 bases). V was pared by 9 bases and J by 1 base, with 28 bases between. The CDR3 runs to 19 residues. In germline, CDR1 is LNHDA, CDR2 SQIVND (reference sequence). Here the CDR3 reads CASEPAKAGLGRSNQPQHF. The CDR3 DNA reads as TGTGCCAGCGAGCCCGCTAAGGCAGGGCTTGGGAGGAGCAATCAGCCCCAGCATTTT. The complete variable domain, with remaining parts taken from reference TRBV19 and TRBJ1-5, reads DGGITQSPKYLFRKEGQNVTLSCEQNLNHDAMYWYRQDPGQGLRLIYYSQIVNDFQKGDIAEGYSVSREKKESFPLTVTSAQKNPTAFYLCASEPAKAGLGRSNQPQHFGDGTRLSIL.

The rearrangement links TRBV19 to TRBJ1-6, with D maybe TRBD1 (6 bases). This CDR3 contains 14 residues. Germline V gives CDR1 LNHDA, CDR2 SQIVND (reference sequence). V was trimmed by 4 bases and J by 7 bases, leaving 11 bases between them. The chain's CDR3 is CASSRQVVNSPLHF. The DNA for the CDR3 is TGTGCCAGTAGTAGACAGGTGGTAAATTCACCCCTCCACTTT.

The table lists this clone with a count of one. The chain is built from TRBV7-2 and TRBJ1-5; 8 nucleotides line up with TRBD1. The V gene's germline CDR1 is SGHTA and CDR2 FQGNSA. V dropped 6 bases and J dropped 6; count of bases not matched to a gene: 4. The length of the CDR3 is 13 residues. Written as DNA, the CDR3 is TGTGCCAGCAGACCAGGGGGCAGTCAGCCCCAGCATTTT. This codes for CASRPGGSQPQHF.

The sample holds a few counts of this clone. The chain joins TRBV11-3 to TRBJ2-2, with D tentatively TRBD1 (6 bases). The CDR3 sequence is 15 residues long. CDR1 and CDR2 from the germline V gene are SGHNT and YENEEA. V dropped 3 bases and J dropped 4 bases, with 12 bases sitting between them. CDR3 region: CASSFQGTATGELFF. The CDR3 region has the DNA TGTGCCAGCAGCTTCCAGGGGACCGCCACCGGGGAGCTGTTTTTT.

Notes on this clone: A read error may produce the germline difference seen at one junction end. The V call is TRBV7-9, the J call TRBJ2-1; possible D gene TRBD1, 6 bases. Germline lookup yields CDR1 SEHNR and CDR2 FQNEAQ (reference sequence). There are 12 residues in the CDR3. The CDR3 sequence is CASSLTPLQGLF. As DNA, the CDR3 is TGTGCCAGCAGCTTAACGCCCCTTCAGGGGCTCTTC.

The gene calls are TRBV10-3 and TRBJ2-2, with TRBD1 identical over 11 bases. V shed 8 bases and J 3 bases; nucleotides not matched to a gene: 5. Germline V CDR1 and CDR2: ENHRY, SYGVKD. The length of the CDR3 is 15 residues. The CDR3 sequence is CAILGQGAHTGELFF. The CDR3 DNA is TGTGCCATCCTAGGACAGGGGGCCCACACCGGGGAGCTGTTTTTT.

The CDR3 protein is CASRSRPHTPYEQYF. The CDR3 DNA reads as TGTGCCAGCAGGTCCAGGCCCCATACCCCCTACGAGCAGTACTTC. This rearrangement joins TRBV7-2 to TRBJ2-7; D is ambiguous. The germline gives CDR1 SGHTA, CDR2 FQGNSA. V was pared by 6 bases and J by 2 bases, with 17 bases between. The CDR3 consists of 15 residues. Full variable domain (missing parts from reference TRBV7-2 and TRBJ2-7): GAGVSQSPSNKVTEKGKDVELRCDPISGHTALYWYRQSLGQGLEFLIYFQGNSAPDKSGLPSDRFSAERTGGSVSTLTIQRTQQEDSAVYLCASRSRPHTPYEQYFGPGTRLTVT.

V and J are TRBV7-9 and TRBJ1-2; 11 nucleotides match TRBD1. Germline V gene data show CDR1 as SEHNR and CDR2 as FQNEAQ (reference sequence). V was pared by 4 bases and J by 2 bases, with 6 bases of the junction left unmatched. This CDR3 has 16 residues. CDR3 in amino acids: CASSSGTGGHNYGYTF. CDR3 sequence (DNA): TGTGCCAGCAGCTCGGGGACAGGGGGGCACAACTATGGCTACACCTTC.

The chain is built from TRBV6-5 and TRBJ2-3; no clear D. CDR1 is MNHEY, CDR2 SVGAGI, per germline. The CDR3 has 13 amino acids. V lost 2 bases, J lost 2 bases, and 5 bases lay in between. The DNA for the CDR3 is TGTGCCAGCAGTTACGAAGCCACAGATACGCAGTATTTT. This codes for CASSYEATDTQYF.